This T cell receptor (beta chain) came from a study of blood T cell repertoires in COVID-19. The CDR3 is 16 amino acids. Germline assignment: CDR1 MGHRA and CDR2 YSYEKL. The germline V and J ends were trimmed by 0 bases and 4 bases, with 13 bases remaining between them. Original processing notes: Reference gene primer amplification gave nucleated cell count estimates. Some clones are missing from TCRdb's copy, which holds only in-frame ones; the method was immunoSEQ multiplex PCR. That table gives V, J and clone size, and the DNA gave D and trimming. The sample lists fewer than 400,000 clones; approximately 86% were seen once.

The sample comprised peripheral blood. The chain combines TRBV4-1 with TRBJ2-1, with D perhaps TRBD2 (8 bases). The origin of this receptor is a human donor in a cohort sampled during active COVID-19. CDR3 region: CASSQDSGTAYNEQFF. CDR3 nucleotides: TGCGCCAGCAGCCAAGATAGCGGGACAGCATACAATGAGCAGTTCTTC.